This T cell receptor beta chain stems from a study of shared clonotypes between healthy human individuals. Study information: Every donor yielded three CD4 naive, three CD4 memory, two CD8 naive and one CD8 memory plate. Findings and limits, study-wide: When naive CD4 clonotypes were compared across several donors, around 5% were shared.

The V end lost 0 bases, the J end lost 2 bases, and 9 bases lay between the germline ends. The germline gives CDR1 SGHRS, CDR2 YFSETQ. The CDR3 extends over 15 amino acids. Subsets obtained from CD4+ cells comprised CD45RA+ naive and CD45RA-negative memory cells. Assay used: immunoSEQ multiplex PCR; TCRdb lists only in-frame clones, some missing. The table lists approximately 2.5 million clones, more than 85% of them singletons. With respect to this clone: What it binds is not known.

This chain links TRBV5-1 with TRBJ1-3; D remains ambiguous. This sequence originates from a man aged 18 to 30 in good health. Some clones in this sample may be carry-over from other donors' samples. The sample taken for sequencing was naive CD4+ T cells from PBMCs. Stated subset: CD45RA+ positively selected. The CDR3 DNA is TGCGCCAGCAGCTTGGAAACTTATACTGGAAACACCATATATTTT. It yields the protein CASSLETYTGNTIYF.